The rows below give T cell receptor beta chains drawn from one sample of a study of beta chain features in type 1 diabetes. Data came from immunoSEQ multiplex PCR; TCRdb stores just in-frame clones and leaves some out. The data hold hundreds of thousands of clones, with 15% to 17% observed a single time. The material sequenced was naive CD4+ T cells from blood. The receptors shown here come from a man aged 18 to 29 in good health. CDR3s include the opening cysteine and the closing phenylalanine or tryptophan. D genes are given only for firm matches. Only part of the rows carry a size: once, few, many, or a class if the clone is expanded.

CDR3 length	J gene	D gene	clone size	V gene	CDR3 DNA	CDR3 protein
15	TRBJ2-6	TRBD1	.	TRBV5-4	TGTGCCGGGGGACAGGGGCACTCTGGGGCCAACGTCCTGACTTTC	CAGGQGHSGANVLTF
15	TRBJ2-6	.	few	TRBV25-1	TGTGCCAGCAGTGAATTACGCGGTGGGGCCAACGTCCTGACTTTC	CASSELRGGANVLTF
13	TRBJ2-1	.	few	TRBV2	TGTGCCAGCACCGGGACCCGTTTTCAGAGTCAGTTCTTC	CASTGTRFQSQFF
10	TRBJ1-1	.	.	TRBV14	TGTGCCAGCAGCCACATCGAAGCTTTCTTT	CASSHIEAFF
15	TRBJ1-6	TRBD1	.	TRBV28	TGTGCCAGCCTGACAGGGAGCCCCTATAATTCACCCCTCCACTTT	CASLTGSPYNSPLHF
15	TRBJ2-7	TRBD1	few	TRBV7-2	TGTGCCAGCAGGTCCGTTGGACAGGTAGCCTACGAGCAGTACTTC	CASRSVGQVAYEQYF
15	TRBJ1-1	TRBD1	.	TRBV7-3	TGTGCCAGCAGCTCCGGACAGGGACCCGGCACTGAAGCTTTCTTT	CASSSGQGPGTEAFF
15	TRBJ2-7	TRBD1	few	TRBV11-1	TGTGCCAGCAGCTTAATGGGACAGGAAGTATACGAGCAGTACTTC	CASSLMGQEVYEQYF
13	TRBJ1-5	.	.	TRBV29-1	TGCAGCGTTGGGGGTAATGGCAATCAGCCCCAGCATTTT	CSVGGNGNQPQHF
17	TRBJ2-3	TRBD2	.	TRBV19	TGTGCCAGTAGTATAATGACTAGCGGGAGACGGAAAGATACGCAGTATTTT	CASSIMTSGRRKDTQYF
15	TRBJ1-1	.	few	TRBV29-1	TGCAGCGCCTCGGTCCTACCGACAGCTAACACTGAAGCTTTCTTT	CSASVLPTANTEAFF
12	TRBJ2-7	.	few	TRBV6-5	TGTGCCAGCAGCGTCTTCCCGGGAGAGCAGTACTTC	CASSVFPGEQYF
14	TRBJ2-4	.	many	TRBV5-4	TGTGCCAGCAGCTTGGGGGGCTATAGAAACATTCAGTACTTC	CASSLGGYRNIQYF
15	TRBJ1-4	.	.	TRBV28	TGTGCCAGCAGTTTATTTTGGCAGGGCGAGGAAAAACTGTTTTTT	CASSLFWQGEEKLFF
19	TRBJ2-7	TRBD2	.	TRBV28	TGTGCCAGCAGTTCCCCCGCCGGGACTAGCGGGAGTCGTCTCTACGAGCAGTACTTC	CASSSPAGTSGSRLYEQYF
17	TRBJ1-3	.	few	TRBV2	TGTGCCAGCAGTGAAGTGCAGGGTGGGGGCTCTGGAAACACCATATATTTT	CASSEVQGGGSGNTIYF
15	TRBJ2-7	TRBD2	.	TRBV9	TGTGCCAGCAGCGCGAGCGGGAGATACCCCTACGAGCAGTACTTC	CASSASGRYPYEQYF
11	TRBJ2-1	.	.	TRBV2	TGTGCCAGTCTTAGGGTGAATGAGCAGTTCTTC	CASLRVNEQFF
17	TRBJ2-6	.	few	TRBV5-1	TGCGCCAGCAGCTTGGAGACAGGTGTTTCTGGGGCCAACGTCCTGACTTTC	CASSLETGVSGANVLTF
14	TRBJ2-3	.	.	TRBV9	TGTGCCAGCAGCGTAGTAGCGGACACAGATACGCAGTATTTT	CASSVVADTDTQYF
16	TRBJ2-3	TRBD1	once	TRBV6-5	TGTGCCAGCAGTTACAGGAGGGGACAGGGTGCAGATACGCAGTATTTT	CASSYRRGQGADTQYF
16	TRBJ1-1	TRBD1	few	TRBV5-1	TGCGCCAGCAGCTTGGCCAGGGGGGACTTGAACACTGAAGCTTTCTTT	CASSLARGDLNTEAFF
15	TRBJ2-7	TRBD1	few	TRBV5-4	TGTGCCAGCAGCTTGGCCGGGACAGGGACCTACGAGCAGTACTTC	CASSLAGTGTYEQYF
14	TRBJ2-1	TRBD2	few	TRBV4-1	TGCGCCAGCAGCCAAGGGCTGGGAGGGAATGAGCAGTTCTTC	CASSQGLGGNEQFF
17	TRBJ2-1	TRBD1	.	TRBV27	TGTGCCAGCAGTTTAGGTTCGGGACAGCCTCCCCCCAATGAGCAGTTCTTC	CASSLGSGQPPPNEQFF
13	TRBJ1-5	.	.	TRBV18	TGTGCCAGCTCAATCCACTGGGATCAGCCCCAGCATTTT	CASSIHWDQPQHF
16	TRBJ1-2	TRBD1	.	TRBV18	TGTGCCAGCTCACAACTGGGACAGGTGGATTCGGGTGGCTACACCTTC	CASSQLGQVDSGGYTF
16	TRBJ2-1	TRBD2	.	TRBV6-1	TGTGCCAGCAGTGATGGACTAGCGGGGACTTACAATGAGCAGTTCTTC	CASSDGLAGTYNEQFF
16	TRBJ2-3	.	.	TRBV5-4	TGTGCCAGCAGCCCGATGACCGGAACGGTCGCAGATACGCAGTATTTT	CASSPMTGTVADTQYF
15	TRBJ2-2	.	.	TRBV5-4	TGTGCCAGCAGTCAGGGGGGCAGGACGAGCGGGGAGCTGTTTTTT	CASSQGGRTSGELFF
15	TRBJ2-3	TRBD2	few	TRBV28	TGTGCCAGCAGTTTAGTAGCGGGACGCACAGATACGCAGTATTTT	CASSLVAGRTDTQYF
15	TRBJ2-5	.	.	TRBV9	TGTGCCAGCAATAGCGACAGACTGGGCGGAGAGACCCAGTACTTC	CASNSDRLGGETQYF
14	TRBJ2-2	TRBD1	.	TRBV7-3	TGTGCCAGCAGAAACAGGGGTAACACCGGGGAGCTGTTTTTT	CASRNRGNTGELFF
15	TRBJ2-3	TRBD2	few	TRBV29-1	TGCAGCGCCTTCAGCGGGGGCTATAGCACAGATACGCAGTATTTT	CSAFSGGYSTDTQYF
12	TRBJ2-4	.	few	TRBV7-2	TGTGCCAGCAGCTTAAGCGGGAACATTCAGTACTTC	CASSLSGNIQYF
15	TRBJ2-2	.	.	TRBV6-5	TGTGCCAGCTGTAAACTGGTCCGGAACACCGGGGAGCTGTTTTTT	CASCKLVRNTGELFF
15	TRBJ2-2	TRBD2	few	TRBV30	TGTGCCTGGAGTGTACTAGCGGAGACCACCGGGGAGCTGTTTTTT	CAWSVLAETTGELFF
19	TRBJ2-4	TRBD1	.	TRBV2	TGTGCCAGCAGTGAAGGCTTGGGCTGGCAGGGGGTAACCAAAAACATTCAGTACTTC	CASSEGLGWQGVTKNIQYF
14	TRBJ2-7	.	.	TRBV5-1	TGCGCCAGCAGCTCGGCAGGGATCTTGTCCGAGCAGTACTTC	CASSSAGILSEQYF
17	TRBJ2-7	.	.	TRBV5-1	TGCGCCAGCAGCTTGGCCCCGGACAGTAAAAGCTCCTACGAGCAGTACTTC	CASSLAPDSKSSYEQYF
14	TRBJ2-7	TRBD2	few	TRBV6-6	TGTGCCAGCAGAGGGGCTAGCGGGAGTATCGAGCAGTACTTC	CASRGASGSIEQYF
11	TRBJ1-1	.	few	TRBV30	TGTGCCTGGAGTGGGCGAGCTGAAGCTTTCTTT	CAWSGRAEAFF
14	TRBJ2-3	TRBD1	few	TRBV6-5	TGTGCCAGCAGTTACTCCCCGACAGGGCATACGCAGTATTTT	CASSYSPTGHTQYF
15	TRBJ2-7	TRBD2	.	TRBV27	TGTGCCAGCAGAATGACTAGCGGGGCTACCTACGAGCAGTACTTC	CASRMTSGATYEQYF
12	TRBJ2-3	.	.	TRBV7-2	TGTGCCAGCAGCTCCGCGTCAGATACGCAGTATTTT	CASSSASDTQYF
12	TRBJ2-1	.	few	TRBV7-2	TGTGCCAGCAGCCCCACCTACAATGAGCAGTTCTTC	CASSPTYNEQFF
12	TRBJ1-1	.	.	TRBV5-4	TGTGCCAGCAGCTTAGGGGTCTCTGAAGCTTTCTTT	CASSLGVSEAFF
15	TRBJ1-6	.	few	TRBV7-3	TGTGCCAGCAGCTTAAGGTCCAGGGTACGATCACCCCTCCACTTT	CASSLRSRVRSPLHF
16	TRBJ2-7	.	.	TRBV14	TGTGCCAGCAGCCAAGAAGGCCGAAGCGGAGTCTACGAGCAGTACTTC	CASSQEGRSGVYEQYF
14	TRBJ1-2	TRBD1	few	TRBV30	TGTGCCTGGAGGCCCCAGGACAGGGGCTATGGCTACACCTTC	CAWRPQDRGYGYTF
14	TRBJ2-3	.	few	TRBV9	TGTGCCAGCAGCGTTAGCGGTGCCACAGATACGCAGTATTTT	CASSVSGATDTQYF
15	TRBJ2-7	TRBD1	.	TRBV7-7	TGTGCTAGCAGCTACTCGGACAGGGGGCTGTACGAGCAGTACTTC	CASSYSDRGLYEQYF
14	TRBJ2-7	TRBD2	.	TRBV11-2	TGTGCCAGCAACGAACTAGCGGGCACCTACGAGCAGTACTTC	CASNELAGTYEQYF
13	TRBJ2-1	.	few	TRBV2	TGTGCCAGCACATTCGGGGGCCCCCCGGTCTTGCTCTTC	CASTFGGPPVLLF